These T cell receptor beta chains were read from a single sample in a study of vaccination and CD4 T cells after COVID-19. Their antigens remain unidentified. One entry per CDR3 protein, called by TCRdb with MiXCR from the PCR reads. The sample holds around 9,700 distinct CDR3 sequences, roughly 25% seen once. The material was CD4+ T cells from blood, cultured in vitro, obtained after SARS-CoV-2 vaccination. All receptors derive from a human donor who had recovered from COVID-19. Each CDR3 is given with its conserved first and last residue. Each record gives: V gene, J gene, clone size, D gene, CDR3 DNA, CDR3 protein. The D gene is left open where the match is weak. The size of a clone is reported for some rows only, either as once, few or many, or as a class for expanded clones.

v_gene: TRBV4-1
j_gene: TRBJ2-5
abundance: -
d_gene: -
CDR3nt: TGCGCCAGCAGCCAAGATAAGGGGGTAGTGGAGACCCAGTACTTC
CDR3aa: CASSQDKGVVETQYF

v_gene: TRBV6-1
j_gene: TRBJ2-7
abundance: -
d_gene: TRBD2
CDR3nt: TGTGCCAGCAGCCGTTTCACTAGCGGCCCCTACGAGCAGTACTTC
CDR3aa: CASSRFTSGPYEQYF

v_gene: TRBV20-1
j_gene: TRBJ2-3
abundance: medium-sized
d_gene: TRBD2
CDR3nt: TGCAGTGCTAGATTATCCAGCGGGAGGGATACGCAGTATTTT
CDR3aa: CSARLSSGRDTQYF

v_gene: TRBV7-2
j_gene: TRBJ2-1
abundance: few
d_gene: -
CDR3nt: TGTGCCGGCTCGTTAGAGGGGAGGAATGAGCAGTTCTTC
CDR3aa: CAGSLEGRNEQFF

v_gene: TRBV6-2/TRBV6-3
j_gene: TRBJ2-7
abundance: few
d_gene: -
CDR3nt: TGTGCCAGCAGTTATCGGATGAACTCCTACGAGCAGTACTTC
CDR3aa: CASSYRMNSYEQYF

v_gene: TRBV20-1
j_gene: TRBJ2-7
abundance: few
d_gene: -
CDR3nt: TGCAGTGCTAGGGGGAGCTCCTACGAGCAGTACTTC
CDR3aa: CSARGSSYEQYF

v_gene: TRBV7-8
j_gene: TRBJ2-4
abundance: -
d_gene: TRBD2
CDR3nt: TGTGCCAGCAGCATCATGGGAACGGGGGGGCATCAGTACTTC
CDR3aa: CASSIMGTGGHQYF

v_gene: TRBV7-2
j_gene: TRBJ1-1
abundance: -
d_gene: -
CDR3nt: TGTGCCAGCAGGCAAAGTTACAGGGCGGACACTGAAGCTTTCTTT
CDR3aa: CASRQSYRADTEAFF

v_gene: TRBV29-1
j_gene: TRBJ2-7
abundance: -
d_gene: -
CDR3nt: TGCAGCGTTGAAGACAGCCACGAGCAGTACTTC
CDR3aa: CSVEDSHEQYF

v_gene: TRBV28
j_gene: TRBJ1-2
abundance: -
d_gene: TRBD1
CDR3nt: TGTGCCAGCAGTTCGACAGGGGATAGAGGCTACACCTTC
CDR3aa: CASSSTGDRGYTF

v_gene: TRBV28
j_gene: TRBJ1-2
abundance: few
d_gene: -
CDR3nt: TGTGCCAGCAGTTTAAAATCGGTGGGTGGCTACACCTTC
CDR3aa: CASSLKSVGGYTF

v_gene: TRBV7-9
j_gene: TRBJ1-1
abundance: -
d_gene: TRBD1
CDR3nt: TGTGCCAGCAGCTTGGACAGGGGGCGGACTGAAGCTTTCTTT
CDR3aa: CASSLDRGRTEAFF

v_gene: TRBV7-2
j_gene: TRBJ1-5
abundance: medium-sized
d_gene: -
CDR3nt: TGTGCCAGCAGCCCCAGGGCGGGGGATCAGCCCCAGCATTTT
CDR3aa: CASSPRAGDQPQHF

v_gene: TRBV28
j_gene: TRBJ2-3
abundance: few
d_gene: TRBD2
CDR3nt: TGTGCCACCTTTGTGAGGTCTAGCGGGAGTAGCACAGATACGCAGTATTTT
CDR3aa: CATFVRSSGSSTDTQYF

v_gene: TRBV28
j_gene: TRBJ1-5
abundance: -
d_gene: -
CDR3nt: TGTGCCAGCAGTCTTGTAGATCAGCCCCAGCATTTT
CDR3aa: CASSLVDQPQHF

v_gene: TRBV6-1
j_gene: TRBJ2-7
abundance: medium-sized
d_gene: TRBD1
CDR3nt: TGTGCCAGCAGTAGGACAGGTCGCCTCTACGAGCAGTACTTC
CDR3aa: CASSRTGRLYEQYF

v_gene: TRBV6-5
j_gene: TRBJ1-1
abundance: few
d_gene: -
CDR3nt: TGTGCCAGCAGTTACTCGACGGGTGACACTGAAGCTTTCTTT
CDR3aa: CASSYSTGDTEAFF

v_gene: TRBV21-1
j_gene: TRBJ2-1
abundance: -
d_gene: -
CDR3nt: TGTGCCAGCAGCAAAGCGGAAGGGAACATACCGGGAGTGTGGAATGAGCAGTTCTTC
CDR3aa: CASSKAEGNIPGVWNEQFF

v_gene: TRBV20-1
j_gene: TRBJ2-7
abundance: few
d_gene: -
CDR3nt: TGCAGTGCTAGAGATGACTTAGACTCCTACGAGCAGTACTTC
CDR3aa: CSARDDLDSYEQYF

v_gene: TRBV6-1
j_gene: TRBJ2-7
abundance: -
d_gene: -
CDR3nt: TGTGCCAGCAGTGAAGCGCCTAGCCCGGGGGCCTACGAGCAGTACTTC
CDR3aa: CASSEAPSPGAYEQYF

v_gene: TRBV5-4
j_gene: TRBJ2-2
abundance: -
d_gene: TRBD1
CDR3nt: TGTGCCAGCAGCCTTGGACAGGGCAACACCGGGGAGCTGTTTTTT
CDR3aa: CASSLGQGNTGELFF

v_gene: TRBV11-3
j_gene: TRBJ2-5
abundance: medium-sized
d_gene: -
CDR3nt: TGTGCCAGCAGCTTAGGGTCAGATCAAGAGACCCAGTACTTC
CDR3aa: CASSLGSDQETQYF

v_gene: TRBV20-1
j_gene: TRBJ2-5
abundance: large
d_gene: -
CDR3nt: TGCAGTGCTAGAGATCCCGCTACTAGCCGCGTCGAGACCCAGTACTTC
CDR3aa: CSARDPATSRVETQYF

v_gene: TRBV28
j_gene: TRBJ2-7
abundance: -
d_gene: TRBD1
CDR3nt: TGTGCCACCACTCCGGGGGACAGGGGCTACGAGCAGTACTTC
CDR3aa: CATTPGDRGYEQYF

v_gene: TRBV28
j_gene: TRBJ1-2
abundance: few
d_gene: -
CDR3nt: TGTGCCAGCAGCCCCCAGGGAAATGGCTACACCTTC
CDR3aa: CASSPQGNGYTF

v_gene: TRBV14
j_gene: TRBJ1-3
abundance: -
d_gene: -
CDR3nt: TGTGCCAGCAGCCAAGTATGGGGCGGTGGAAACACCATATATTTT
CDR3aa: CASSQVWGGGNTIYF

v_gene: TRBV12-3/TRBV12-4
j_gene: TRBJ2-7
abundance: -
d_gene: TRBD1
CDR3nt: TGTGCCAGCAGTTTAGACAGGGGGGTCTACGAGCAGTACTTC
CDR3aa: CASSLDRGVYEQYF

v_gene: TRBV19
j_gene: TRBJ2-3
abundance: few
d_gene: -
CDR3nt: TGTGCCAGTAGTATACAGTCAGATACGCAGTATTTT
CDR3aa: CASSIQSDTQYF

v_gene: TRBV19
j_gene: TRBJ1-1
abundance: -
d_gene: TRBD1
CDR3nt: TGTGCCAGTAGTATCCGGGACAGGGGCGCGAACACTGAAGCTTTCTTT
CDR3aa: CASSIRDRGANTEAFF